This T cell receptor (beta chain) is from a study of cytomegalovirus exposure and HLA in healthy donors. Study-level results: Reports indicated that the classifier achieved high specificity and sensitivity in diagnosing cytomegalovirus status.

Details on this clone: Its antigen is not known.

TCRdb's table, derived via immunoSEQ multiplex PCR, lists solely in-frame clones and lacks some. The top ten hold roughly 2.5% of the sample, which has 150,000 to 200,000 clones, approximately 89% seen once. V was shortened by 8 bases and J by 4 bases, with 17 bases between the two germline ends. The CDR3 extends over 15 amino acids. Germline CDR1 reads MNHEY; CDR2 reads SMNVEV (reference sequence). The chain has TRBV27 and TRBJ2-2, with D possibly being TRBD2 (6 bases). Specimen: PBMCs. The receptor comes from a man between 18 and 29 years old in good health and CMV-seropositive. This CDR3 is CASSEGTHLTGELFF. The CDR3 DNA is TGTGCCAGCTCTGAGGGGACTCACCTCACCGGGGAGCTGTTTTTT.